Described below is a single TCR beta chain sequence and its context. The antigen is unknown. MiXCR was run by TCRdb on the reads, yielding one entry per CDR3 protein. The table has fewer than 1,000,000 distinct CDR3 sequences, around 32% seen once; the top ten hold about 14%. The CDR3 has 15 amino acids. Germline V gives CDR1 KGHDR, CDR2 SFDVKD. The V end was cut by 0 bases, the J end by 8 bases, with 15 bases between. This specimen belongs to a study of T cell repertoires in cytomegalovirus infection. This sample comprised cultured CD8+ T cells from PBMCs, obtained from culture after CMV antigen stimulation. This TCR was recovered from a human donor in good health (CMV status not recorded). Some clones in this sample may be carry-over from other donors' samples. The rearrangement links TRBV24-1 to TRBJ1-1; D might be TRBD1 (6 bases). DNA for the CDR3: TGTGCCACCAGTGATTTGAAACGGACAGTAAGGGAAGCTTTCTTT. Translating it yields CATSDLKRTVREAFF.